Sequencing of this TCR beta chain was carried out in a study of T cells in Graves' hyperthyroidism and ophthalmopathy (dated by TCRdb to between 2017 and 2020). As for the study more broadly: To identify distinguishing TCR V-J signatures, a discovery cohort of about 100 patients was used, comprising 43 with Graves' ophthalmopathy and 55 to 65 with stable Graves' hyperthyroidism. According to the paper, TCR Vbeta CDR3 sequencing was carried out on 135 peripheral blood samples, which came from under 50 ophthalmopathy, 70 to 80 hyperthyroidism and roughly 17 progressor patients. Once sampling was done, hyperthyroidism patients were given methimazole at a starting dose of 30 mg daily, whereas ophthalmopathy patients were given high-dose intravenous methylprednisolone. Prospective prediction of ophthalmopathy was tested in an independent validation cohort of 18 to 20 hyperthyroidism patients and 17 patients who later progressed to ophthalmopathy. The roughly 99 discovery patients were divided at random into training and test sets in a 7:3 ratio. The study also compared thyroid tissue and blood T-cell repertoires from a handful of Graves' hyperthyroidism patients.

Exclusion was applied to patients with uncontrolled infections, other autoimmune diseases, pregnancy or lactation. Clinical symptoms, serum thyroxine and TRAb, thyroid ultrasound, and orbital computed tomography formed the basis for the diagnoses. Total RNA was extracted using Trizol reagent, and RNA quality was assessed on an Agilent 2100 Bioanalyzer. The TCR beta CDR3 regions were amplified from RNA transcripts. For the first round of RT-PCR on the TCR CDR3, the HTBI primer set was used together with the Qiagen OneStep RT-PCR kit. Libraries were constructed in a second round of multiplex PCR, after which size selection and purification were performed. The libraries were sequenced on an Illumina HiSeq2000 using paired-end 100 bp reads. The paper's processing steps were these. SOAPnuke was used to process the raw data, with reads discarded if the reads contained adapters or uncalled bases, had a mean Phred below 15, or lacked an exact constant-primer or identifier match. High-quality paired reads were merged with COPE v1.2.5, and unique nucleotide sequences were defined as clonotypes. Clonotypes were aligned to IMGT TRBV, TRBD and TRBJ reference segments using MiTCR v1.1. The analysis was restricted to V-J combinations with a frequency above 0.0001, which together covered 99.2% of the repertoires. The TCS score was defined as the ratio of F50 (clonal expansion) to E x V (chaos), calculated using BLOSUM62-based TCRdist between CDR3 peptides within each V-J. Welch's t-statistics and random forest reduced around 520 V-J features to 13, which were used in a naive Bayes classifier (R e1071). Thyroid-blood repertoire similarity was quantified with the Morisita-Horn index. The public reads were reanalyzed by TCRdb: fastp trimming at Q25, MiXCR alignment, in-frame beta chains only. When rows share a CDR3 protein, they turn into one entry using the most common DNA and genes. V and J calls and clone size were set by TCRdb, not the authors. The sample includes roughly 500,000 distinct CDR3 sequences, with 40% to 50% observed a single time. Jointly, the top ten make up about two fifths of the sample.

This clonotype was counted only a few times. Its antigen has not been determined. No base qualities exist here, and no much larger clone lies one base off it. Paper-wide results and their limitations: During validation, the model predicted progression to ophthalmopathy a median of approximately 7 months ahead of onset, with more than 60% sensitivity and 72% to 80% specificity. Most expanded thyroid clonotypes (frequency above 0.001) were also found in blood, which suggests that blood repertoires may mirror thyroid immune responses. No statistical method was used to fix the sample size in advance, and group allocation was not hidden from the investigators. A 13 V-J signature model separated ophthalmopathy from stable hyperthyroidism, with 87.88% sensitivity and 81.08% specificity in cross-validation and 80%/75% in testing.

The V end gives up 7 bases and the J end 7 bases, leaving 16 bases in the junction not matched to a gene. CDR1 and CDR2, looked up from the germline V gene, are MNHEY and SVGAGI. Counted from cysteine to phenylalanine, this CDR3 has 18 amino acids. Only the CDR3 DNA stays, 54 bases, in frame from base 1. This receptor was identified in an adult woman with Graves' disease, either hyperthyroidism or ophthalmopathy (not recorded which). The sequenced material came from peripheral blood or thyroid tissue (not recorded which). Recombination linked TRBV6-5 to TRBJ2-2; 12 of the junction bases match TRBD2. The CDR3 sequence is CASTLSGLAGGSIGELFF. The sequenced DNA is TGTGCCAGCACTTTATCGGGACTAGCGGGCGGGTCGATCGGGGAGCTGTTTTTT.